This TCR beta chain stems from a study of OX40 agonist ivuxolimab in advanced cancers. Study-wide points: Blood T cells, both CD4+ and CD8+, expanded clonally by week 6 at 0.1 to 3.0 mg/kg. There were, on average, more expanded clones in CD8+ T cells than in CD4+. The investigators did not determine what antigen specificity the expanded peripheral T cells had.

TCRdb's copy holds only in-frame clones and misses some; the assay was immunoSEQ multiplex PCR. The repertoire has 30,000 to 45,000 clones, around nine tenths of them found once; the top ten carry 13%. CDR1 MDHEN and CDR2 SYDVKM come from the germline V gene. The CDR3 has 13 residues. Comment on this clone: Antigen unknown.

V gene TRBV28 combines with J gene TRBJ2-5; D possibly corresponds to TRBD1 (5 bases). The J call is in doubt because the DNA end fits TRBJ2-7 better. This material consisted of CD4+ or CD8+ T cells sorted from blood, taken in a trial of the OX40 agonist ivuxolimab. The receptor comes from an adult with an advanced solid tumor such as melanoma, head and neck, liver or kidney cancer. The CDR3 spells CASSSDSPYEQYF. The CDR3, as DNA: TGTGCCAGCAGTTCTGACAGCCCCTACGAGCAGTACTTC.